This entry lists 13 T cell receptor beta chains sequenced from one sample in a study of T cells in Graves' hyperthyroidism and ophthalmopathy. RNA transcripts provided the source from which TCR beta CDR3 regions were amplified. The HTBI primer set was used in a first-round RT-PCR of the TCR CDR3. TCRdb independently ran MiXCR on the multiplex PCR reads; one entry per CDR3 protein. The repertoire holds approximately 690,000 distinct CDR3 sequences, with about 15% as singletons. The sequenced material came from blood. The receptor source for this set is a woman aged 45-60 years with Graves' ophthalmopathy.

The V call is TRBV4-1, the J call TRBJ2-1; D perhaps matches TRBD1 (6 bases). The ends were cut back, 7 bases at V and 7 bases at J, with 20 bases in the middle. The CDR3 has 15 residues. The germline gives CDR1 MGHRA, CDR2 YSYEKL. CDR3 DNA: TGCGCCAGCAAAGGGGGAGATACAGACAGGAATGAGCAGTTCTTC. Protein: CASKGGDTDRNEQFF.

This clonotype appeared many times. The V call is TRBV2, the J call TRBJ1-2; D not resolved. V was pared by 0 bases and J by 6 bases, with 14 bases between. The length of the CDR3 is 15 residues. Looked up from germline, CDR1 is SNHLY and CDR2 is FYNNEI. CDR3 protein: CASSEASIQPDGYTF. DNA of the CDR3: TGTGCCAGCAGTGAAGCCTCAATCCAGCCGGATGGCTACACCTTC.

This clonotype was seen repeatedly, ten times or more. The DNA for the CDR3 is TGCGCCAGCGGGGGGACGGCTACATATGGCTACACCTTC. Translating gives CASGGTATYGYTF. V and J are TRBV5-1 and TRBJ1-2; tentative D call: TRBD1 (5 bases). The germline V gene has CDR1 SGHRS and CDR2 YFSETQ. Deletions cut 7 bases from V and 5 bases from J, with 15 bases between. The CDR3 is made up of 13 amino acids.

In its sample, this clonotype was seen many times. CDR3 loop: CASSSHQDRANYGYTF. The DNA for the CDR3 is TGCGCCAGCAGCTCCCACCAGGACAGGGCGAACTATGGCTACACCTTC. The rearrangement links TRBV5-1 to TRBJ1-2, with 8 bases matching TRBD1. In germline, CDR1 is SGHRS, CDR2 YFSETQ. V dropped 3 bases and J dropped 2; count of bases not matched to a gene: 9. The CDR3 length is 16 residues.

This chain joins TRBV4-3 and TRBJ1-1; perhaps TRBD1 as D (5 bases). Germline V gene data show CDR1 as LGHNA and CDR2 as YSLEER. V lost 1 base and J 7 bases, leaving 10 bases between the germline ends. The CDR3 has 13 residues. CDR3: CASSQALGGEAFF. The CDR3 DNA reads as TGCGCCAGCAGCCAAGCCCTTGGGGGTGAAGCTTTCTTT.

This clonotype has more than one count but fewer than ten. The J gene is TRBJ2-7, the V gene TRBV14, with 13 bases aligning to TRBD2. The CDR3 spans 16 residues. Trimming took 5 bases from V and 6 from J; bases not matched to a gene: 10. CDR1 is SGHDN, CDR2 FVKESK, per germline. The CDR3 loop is CASSFRLAGGVGEQYF. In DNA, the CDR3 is TGTGCCAGCAGCTTCCGACTAGCGGGAGGTGTTGGCGAGCAGTACTTC.

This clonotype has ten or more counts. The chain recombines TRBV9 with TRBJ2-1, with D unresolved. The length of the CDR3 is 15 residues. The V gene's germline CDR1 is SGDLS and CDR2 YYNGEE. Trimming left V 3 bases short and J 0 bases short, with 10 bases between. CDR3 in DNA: TGTGCCAGCAGCGGGAACGGAAACTCCTACAATGAGCAGTTCTTC. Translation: CASSGNGNSYNEQFF.

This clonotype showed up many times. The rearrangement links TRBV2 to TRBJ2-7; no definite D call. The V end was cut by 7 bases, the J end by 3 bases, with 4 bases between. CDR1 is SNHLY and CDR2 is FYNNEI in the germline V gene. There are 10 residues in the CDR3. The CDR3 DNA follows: TGTGCCAGCATAGGCTACGAGCAGTACTTC. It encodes CASIGYEQYF.

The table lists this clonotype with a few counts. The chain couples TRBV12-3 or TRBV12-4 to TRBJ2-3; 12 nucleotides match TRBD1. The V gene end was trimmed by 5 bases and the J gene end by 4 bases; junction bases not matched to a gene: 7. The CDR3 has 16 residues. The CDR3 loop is CASSPRDRGRSDTQYF. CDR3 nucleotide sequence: TGTGCCAGCAGTCCGCGGGACAGGGGGCGATCAGATACGCAGTATTTT.

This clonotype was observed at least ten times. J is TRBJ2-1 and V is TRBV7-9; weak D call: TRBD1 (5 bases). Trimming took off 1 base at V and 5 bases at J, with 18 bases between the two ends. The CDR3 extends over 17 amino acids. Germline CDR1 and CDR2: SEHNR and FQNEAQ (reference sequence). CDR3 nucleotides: TGTGCCAGCAGCTTAGTGGCTGGGGCCCATCCAAACAATGAGCAGTTCTTC. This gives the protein CASSLVAGAHPNNEQFF.

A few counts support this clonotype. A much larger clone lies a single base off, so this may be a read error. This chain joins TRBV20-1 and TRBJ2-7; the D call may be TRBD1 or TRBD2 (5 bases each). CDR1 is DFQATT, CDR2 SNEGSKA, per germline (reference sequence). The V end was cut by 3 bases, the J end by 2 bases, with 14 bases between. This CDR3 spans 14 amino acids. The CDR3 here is CSASRGTGTYEQYF. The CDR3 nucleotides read TGCAGTGCTAGCCGGGGCACAGGAACCTACGAGCAGTACTTC.

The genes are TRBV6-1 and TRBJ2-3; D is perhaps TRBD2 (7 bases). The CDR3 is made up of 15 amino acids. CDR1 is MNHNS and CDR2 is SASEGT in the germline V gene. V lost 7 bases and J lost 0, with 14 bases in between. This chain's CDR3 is CASNWGGGSTDTQYF. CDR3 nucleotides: TGTGCCAGCAACTGGGGGGGCGGAAGCACAGATACGCAGTATTTT.

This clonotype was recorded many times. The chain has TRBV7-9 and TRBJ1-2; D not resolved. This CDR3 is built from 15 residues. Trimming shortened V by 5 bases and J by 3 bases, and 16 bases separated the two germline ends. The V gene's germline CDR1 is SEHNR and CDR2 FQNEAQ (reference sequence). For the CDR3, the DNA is TGTGCCAGCAGCCCTAACCGTCAGGTAGACTATGGCTACACCTTC. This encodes CASSPNRQVDYGYTF.